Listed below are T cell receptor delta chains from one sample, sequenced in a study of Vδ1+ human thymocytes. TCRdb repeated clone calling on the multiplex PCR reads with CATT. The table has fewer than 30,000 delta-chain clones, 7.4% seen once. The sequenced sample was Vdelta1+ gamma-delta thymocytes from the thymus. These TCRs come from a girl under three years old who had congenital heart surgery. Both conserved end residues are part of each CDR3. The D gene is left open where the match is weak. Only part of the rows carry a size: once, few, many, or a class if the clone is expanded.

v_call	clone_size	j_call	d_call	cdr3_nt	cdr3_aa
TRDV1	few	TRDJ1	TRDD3	TGTGCTCTTGGGGGACTACGAATCGTACTGGGGGATACGGGATGCTCCGATAAACTCATCTTT	CALGGLRIVLGDTGCSDKLIF
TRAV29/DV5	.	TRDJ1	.	TGTGCATCCACCTCCCCATCATCACCTTACCGGGGACGTAAGTACACCGATAAACTCATCTTT	CASTSPSSPYRGRKYTDKLIF
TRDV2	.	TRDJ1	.	TGTGCCTCGTGCTCGAGGGGCGGACCTGATTACACCGATAAGCTCATCTTT	CASCSRGGPDYTDKLIF
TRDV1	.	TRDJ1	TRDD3	TGTGCTCTTGGGGAAACCGTCGCGCTGGGGGATACGGCGTACACCGATAAACTCATCTTT	CALGETVALGDTAYTDKLIF
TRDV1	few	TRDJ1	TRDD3	TGTGCTCTTGGGGAACGTACTGGGGGATACAGAACCGATAAACTCATCTTT	CALGERTGGYRTDKLIF
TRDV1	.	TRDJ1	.	TGTGCTCTTGGGGAACTCGGCCGTCCCCCCGTAGGATTTAAGTGGCTAGATAAACTCATCTTT	CALGELGRPPVGFKWLDKLIF
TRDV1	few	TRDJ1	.	TGTGCTCTTGGGGAATTGAGGGGGGCGAATTTGTCCTACTCTGGGGATAAGAACACCGATAAACTCATCTTT	CALGELRGANLSYSGDKNTDKLIF
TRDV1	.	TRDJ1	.	TGTGCTCTTGGGGTTCGATACCGACGGTACAGGGTACGGTCCACCGATAAACTCATCTTT	CALGVRYRRYRVRSTDKLIF
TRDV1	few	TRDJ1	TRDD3	TGTGCTCTTGGGGGGGTCGACGGGGGATACGAGGGCTTCGGGTGCACCGATAAACTCATCTTT	CALGGVDGGYEGFGCTDKLIF
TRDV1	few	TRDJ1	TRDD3	TGTGCTCTTGGGGAACATAGTTGCGATACTGGGGGTCAGTACACCGATAAACTCATCTTT	CALGEHSCDTGGQYTDKLIF
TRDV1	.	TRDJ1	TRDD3	TGTGCTCTTGGGGTCGCCTCCTACTGGGGGCTCTGGTACACCGATAAACTCATCTTT	CALGVASYWGLWYTDKLIF
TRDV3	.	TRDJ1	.	TGTGCCTTTCCATTACCGGGGATTCGTGATAAACTCATCTTT	CAFPLPGIRDKLIF
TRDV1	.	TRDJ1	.	TGTGCTCTTGGGGAACTAGGGTCCCCTCACGGGTTACTGGGGTGGCACTCCTACACCATCACCGATAAACTCATCTTT	CALGELGSPHGLLGWHSYTITDKLIF
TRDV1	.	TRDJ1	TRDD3	TGTGCTCTTGATCTGGCACCACCCCACTGGGGGATGCCGTACACCGATAAACTCATCTTT	CALDLAPPHWGMPYTDKLIF
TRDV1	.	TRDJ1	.	TGTGCTCTTGGGGAACGGTCCTACCATCCGAAACTCATCTTT	CALGERSYHPKLIF
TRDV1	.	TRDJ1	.	TGTGCTCTTGTTCCTTCGTACACCGATAAACTCATCTTT	CALVPSYTDKLIF
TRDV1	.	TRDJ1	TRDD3	TGTGCTCTTGGTAAACGTATACGGGGATACCGAGACACCGATAAACTCATCTTT	CALGKRIRGYRDTDKLIF
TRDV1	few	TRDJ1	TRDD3	TGTGCTCTTGGGGAAATTCCGGCTGGGGGATACGGGGTCACCGATAAACTCATCTTT	CALGEIPAGGYGVTDKLIF
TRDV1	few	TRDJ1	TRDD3	TGTGCTCTTGTCTTCGCCTCTCTGGGGGATACACCGTACACCGATAAACTCATCTTT	CALVFASLGDTPYTDKLIF
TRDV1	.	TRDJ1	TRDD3	TGTGCTCTTGGGGAACTAGTCATACTCTGGGGGATAACGACCGATAAACTCATCTTT	CALGELVILWGITTDKLIF
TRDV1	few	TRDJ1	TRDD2	TGTGCTCTTGGGGAAGAGGCCTTCCTACGAACTGGGGTCCGCACCGATAAACTCATCTTT	CALGEEAFLRTGVRTDKLIF
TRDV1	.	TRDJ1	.	TGTGCTCTTGGGGACGCAAGCCTCCTCCTACCCCCGGTGGAACTCATCTTT	CALGDASLLLPPVELIF
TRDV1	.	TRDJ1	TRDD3	TGTGCTCTTGGGGAAATACATTTCCGCTTACTGGGGGATATAACCGATAAACTCATCTTT	CALGEIHFRLLGDITDKLIF
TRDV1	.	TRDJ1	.	TGTGCTCTTGGGGAGGATATTCCCTACCGTAGTGGATACCCCCGCAACACCGATAAACTCATCTTT	CALGEDIPYRSGYPRNTDKLIF
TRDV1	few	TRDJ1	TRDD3	TGTGCTCTTGGGGAACGACACGTGCTACGACTGGGGGATATGGGACCGTACACCGATAAACTCATCTTT	CALGERHVLRLGDMGPYTDKLIF
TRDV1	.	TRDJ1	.	TGTGCTCTTGGGGAACTAGCCCCCGGATCCACCGATAAACTCATCTTT	CALGELAPGSTDKLIF
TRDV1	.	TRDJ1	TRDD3	TGTGCTCTTGGGAACCTATGCTTCCCCGGGGGATATGAAATAAGGTTCACCGATAAACTCATCTTT	CALGNLCFPGGYEIRFTDKLIF
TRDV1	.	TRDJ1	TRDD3	TGTGCTCTTGGGGAACTGTGCCGCTGGGGGAAAAGGGAGGGAGGCGATAAACTCATCTTT	CALGELCRWGKREGGDKLIF
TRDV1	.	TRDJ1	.	TGTGCTCTTGGTTTTTCCTTCCTACGTCCCCCAACTGGGGGATACACCGATAAACTCATCTTT	CALGFSFLRPPTGGYTDKLIF
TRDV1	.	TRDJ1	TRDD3	TGTGCTCTTGGGGAACGGCAAGCTAAAATCGACTGGGGGGGCACGGGGACCGATAAACTCATCTTT	CALGERQAKIDWGGTGTDKLIF
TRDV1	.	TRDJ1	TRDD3	TGTGCTCTTGGGCAGCGACTGGGGCGCTACCACGTCGAGGACACCGATAAACTCATCTTT	CALGQRLGRYHVEDTDKLIF
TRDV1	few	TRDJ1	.	TGTGCTCTTGGGGGGATAGGACCTATACCCCCTTACACCGATAAACTCATCTTT	CALGGIGPIPPYTDKLIF
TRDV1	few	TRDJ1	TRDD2	TGTGCTCTTGGGGGCAGATCCTTCCTACGTAGGGGGATCCTAGGGTACACCGATAAACTCATCTTT	CALGGRSFLRRGILGYTDKLIF
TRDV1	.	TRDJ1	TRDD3	TGTGCTCTTGGGCAACTTCTTGGGGTACTGGGGGATCGCGTGGACACCGATAAACTCATCTTT	CALGQLLGVLGDRVDTDKLIF
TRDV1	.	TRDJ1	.	TGTGCTCTTGGGACCTCAACGGGAGGCACCGATAAACTCATCTTT	CALGTSTGGTDKLIF
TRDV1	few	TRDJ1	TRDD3	TGTGCTCTTGGGGGATCTTCCTGCCACTGGGGGATATATGGGAGACTCATCTTT	CALGGSSCHWGIYGRLIF
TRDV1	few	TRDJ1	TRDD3	TGTGCTCTTGTGGGGCTACTGGGGAATAATTACTATAAACTCATCTTT	CALVGLLGNNYYKLIF
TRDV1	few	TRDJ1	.	TGTGCTCTTGGGGAACTACGTTGCCCTGGAACCGATAAACTCATCTTT	CALGELRCPGTDKLIF
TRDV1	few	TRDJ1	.	TGTGCTCTTGGGGAACAATCGGTCCTACGTGAGTGGTCGCCTTATACTAAACTCATCTTT	CALGEQSVLREWSPYTKLIF
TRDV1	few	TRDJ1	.	TGTGCTCTTGGGGAACTAGGTTTGCCGGGGGACACCGATAAACTCATCTTT	CALGELGLPGDTDKLIF
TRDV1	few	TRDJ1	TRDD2	TGTGCTCTTGGGTCCCGCCTTCCTACAGCCCGCCACACCGATAAACTCATCTTT	CALGSRLPTARHTDKLIF
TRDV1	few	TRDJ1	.	TGTGCTCTTGGGGAATATCCTGGTAACTCACACACCGATAAACTCATCTTT	CALGEYPGNSHTDKLIF
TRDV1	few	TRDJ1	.	TGTGCTCTTGGGGAACTAGATCGATACCCCGTACTGGATAAACTCATCTTT	CALGELDRYPVLDKLIF
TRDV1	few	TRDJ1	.	TGTGCTCTTGGGGACCGACCTTCCTACAGCACTGGGGGATTCGGTAAACTCATCTTT	CALGDRPSYSTGGFGKLIF